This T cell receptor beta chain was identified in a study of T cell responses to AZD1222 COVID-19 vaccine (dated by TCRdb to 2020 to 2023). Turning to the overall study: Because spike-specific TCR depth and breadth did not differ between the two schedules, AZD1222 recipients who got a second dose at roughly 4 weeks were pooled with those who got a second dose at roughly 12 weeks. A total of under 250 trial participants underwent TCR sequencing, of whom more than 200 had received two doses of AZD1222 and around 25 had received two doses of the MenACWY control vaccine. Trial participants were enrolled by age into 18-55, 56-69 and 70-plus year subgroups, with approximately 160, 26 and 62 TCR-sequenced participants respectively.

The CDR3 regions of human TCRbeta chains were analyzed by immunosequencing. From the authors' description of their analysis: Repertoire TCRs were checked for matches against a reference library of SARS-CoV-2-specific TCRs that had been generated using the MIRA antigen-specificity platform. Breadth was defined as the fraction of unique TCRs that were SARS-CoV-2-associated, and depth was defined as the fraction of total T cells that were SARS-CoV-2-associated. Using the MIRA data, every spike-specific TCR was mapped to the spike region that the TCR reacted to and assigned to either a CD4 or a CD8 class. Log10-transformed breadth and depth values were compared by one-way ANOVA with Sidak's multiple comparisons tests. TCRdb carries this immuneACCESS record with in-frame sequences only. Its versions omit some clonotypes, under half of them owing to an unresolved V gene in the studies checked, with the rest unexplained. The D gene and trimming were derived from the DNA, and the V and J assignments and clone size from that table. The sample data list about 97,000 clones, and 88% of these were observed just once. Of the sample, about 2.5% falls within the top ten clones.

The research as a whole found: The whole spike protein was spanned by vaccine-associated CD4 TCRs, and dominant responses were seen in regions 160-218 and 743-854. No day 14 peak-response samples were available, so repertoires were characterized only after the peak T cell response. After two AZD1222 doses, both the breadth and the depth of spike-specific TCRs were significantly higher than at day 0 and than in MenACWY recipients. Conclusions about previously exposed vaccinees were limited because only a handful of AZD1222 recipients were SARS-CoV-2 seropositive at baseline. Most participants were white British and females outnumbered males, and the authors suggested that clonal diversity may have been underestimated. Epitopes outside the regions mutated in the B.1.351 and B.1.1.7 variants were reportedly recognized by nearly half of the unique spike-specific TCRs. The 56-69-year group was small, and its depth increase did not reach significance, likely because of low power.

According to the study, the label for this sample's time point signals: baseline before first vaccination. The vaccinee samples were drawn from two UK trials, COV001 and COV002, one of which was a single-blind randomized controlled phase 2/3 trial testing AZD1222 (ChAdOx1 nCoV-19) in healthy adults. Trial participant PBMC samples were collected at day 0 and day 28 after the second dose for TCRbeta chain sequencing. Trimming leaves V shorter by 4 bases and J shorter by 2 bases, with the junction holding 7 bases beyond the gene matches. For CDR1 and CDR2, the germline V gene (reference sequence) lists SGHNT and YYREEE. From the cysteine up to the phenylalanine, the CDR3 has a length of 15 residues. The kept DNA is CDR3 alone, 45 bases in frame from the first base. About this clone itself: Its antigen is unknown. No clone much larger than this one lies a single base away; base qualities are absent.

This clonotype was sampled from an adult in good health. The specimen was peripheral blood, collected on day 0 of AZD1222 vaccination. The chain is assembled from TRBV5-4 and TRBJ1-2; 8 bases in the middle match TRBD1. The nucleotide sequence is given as TGTGCCAGCAGCCCGCGGACAGGGTCCAACTATGGCTACACCTTC. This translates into CASSPRTGSNYGYTF.